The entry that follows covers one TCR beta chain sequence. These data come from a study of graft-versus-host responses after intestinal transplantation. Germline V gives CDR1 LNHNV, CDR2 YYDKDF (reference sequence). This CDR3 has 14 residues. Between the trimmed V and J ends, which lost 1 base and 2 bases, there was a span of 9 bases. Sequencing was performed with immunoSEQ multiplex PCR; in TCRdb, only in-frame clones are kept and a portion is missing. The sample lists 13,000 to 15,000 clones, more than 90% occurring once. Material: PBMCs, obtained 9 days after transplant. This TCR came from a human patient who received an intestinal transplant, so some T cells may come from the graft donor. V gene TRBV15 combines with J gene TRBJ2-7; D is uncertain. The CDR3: CATSRGIITYEQYF. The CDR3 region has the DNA TGTGCCACCAGCAGAGGCATAATAACCTACGAGCAGTACTTC.